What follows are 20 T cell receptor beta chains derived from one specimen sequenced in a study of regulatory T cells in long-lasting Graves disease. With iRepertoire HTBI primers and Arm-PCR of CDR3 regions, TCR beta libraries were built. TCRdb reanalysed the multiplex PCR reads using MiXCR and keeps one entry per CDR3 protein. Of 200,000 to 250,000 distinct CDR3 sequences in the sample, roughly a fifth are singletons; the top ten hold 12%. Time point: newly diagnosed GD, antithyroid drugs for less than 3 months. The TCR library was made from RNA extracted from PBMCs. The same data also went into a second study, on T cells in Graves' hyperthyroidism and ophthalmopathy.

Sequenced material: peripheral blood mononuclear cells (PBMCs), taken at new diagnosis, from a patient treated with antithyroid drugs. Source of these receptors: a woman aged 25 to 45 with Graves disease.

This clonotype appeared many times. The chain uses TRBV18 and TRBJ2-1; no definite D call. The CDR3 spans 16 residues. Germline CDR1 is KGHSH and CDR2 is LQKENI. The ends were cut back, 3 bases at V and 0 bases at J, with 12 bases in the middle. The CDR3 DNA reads TGTGCCAGCTCACCCCAGGTGGGTAGCTCCTACAATGAGCAGTTCTTC. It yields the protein CASSPQVGSSYNEQFF.

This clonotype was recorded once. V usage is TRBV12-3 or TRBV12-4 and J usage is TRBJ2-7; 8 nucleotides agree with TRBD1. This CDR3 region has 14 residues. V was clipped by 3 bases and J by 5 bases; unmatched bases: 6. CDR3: CASSFLQGVNEQYF. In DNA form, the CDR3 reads TGTGCCAGCAGTTTTCTACAGGGGGTAAACGAGCAGTACTTC.

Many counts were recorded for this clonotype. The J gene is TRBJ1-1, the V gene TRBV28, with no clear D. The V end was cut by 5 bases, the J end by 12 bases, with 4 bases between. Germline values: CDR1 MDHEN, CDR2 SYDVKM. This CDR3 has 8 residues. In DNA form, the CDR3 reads TGTGCCAGCAGTACGACTTTCTTT. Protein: CASSTTFF.

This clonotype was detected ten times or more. The CDR3, as DNA: TGTGCCAGCAGTCCGGGGCAGGGGGCCACTGAAGCTTTCTTT. Its translation is CASSPGQGATEAFF. The chain carries TRBV12-3 or TRBV12-4 and TRBJ1-1; 8 bases align to TRBD1. The V gene end was trimmed by 5 bases and the J gene end by 4 bases; junction bases not matched to a gene: 6. CDR3 length equals 14 residues.

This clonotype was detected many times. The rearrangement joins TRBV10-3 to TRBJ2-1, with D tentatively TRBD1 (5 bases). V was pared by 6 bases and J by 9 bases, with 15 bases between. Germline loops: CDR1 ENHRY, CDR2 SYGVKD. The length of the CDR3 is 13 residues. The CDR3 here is CAIRTAGMGEQFF. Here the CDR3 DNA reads TGTGCCATCAGAACTGCAGGGATGGGTGAGCAGTTCTTC.

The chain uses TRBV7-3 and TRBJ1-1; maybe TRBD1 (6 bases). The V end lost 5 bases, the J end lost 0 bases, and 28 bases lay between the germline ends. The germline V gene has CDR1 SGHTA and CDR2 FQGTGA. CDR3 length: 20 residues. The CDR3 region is CASSLRPLRPGGLVNTEAFF. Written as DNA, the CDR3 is TGTGCCAGCAGCCTCAGGCCCCTCCGGCCCGGGGGGCTGGTGAACACTGAAGCTTTCTTT.

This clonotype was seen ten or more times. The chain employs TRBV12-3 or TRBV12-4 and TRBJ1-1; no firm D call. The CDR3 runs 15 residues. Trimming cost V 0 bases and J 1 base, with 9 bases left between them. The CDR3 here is CASSLAGTKNTEAFF. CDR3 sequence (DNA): TGTGCCAGCAGTTTAGCTGGAACTAAGAACACTGAAGCTTTCTTT.

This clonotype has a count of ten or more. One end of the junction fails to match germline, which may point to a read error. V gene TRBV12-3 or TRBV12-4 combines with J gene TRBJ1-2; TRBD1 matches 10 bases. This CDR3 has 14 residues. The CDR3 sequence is CASSFGTGVYGYTF. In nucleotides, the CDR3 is TGCGCCAGCAGCTTCGGGACAGGGGTGTATGGCTACACCTTC.

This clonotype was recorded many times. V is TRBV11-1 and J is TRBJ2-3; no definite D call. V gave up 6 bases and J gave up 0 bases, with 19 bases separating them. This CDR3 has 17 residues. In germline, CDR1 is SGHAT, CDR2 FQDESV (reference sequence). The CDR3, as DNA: TGTGCCAGCAGTCGCGGAAAACTGGCTTCGAGCACAGATACGCAGTATTTT. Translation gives CASSRGKLASSTDTQYF.

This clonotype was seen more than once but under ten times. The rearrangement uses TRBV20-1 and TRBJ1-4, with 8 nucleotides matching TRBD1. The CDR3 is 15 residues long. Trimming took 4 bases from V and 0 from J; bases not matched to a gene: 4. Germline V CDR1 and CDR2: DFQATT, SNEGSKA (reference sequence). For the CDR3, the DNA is TGCAGTGCTAACAGGGGGGCTGCAACTAATGAAAAACTGTTTTTT. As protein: CSANRGAATNEKLFF.

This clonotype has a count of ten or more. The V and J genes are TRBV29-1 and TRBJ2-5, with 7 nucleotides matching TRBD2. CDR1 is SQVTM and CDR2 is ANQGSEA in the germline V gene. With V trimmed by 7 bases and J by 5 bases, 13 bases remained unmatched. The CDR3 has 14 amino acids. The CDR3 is CSARRGQGGETQYF. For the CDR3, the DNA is TGCAGCGCCCGCCGGGGCCAGGGAGGGGAGACCCAGTACTTC. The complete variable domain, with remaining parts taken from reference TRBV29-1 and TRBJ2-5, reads SAVISQKPSRDICQRGTSLTIQCQVDSQVTMMFWYRQQPGQSLTLIATANQGSEATYESGFVIDKFPISRPNLTFSTLTVSNMSPEDSSIYLCSARRGQGGETQYFGPGTRLLVL.

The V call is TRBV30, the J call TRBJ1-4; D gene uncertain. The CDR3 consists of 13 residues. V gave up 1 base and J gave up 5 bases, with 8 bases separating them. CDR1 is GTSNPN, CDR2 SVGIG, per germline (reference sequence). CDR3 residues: CAWSGGVNEKLFF. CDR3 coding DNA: TGTGCCTGGAGTGGTGGAGTCAATGAAAAACTGTTTTTT.

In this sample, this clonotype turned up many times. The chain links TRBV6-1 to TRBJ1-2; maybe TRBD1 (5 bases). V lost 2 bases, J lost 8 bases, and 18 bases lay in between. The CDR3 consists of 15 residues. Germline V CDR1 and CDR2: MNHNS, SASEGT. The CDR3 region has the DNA TGTGCCAGCAGTGAAACCCCCTGGGGGGGAAGAGGCTACACCTTC. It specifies CASSETPWGGRGYTF.

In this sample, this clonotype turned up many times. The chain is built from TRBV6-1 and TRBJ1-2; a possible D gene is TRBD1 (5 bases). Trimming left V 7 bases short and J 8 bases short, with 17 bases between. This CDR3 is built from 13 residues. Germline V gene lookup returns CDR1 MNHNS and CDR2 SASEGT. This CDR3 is CASMGVLRGGYTF. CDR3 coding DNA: TGTGCCAGCATGGGGGTGCTACGCGGAGGCTACACCTTC.

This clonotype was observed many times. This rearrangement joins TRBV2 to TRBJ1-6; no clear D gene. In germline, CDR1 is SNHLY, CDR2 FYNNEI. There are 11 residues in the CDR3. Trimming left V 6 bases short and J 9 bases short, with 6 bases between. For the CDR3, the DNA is TGTGCCAGCAGGTCAAGTTCACCCCTCCACTTT. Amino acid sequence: CASRSSSPLHF.

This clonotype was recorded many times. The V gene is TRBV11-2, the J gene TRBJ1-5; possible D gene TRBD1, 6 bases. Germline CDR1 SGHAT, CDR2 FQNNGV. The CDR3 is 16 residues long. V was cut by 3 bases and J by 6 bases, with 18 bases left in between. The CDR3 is CASSLVGGGRSQPQHF. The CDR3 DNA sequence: TGTGCCAGCAGCTTGGTAGGGGGGGGAAGAAGTCAGCCCCAGCATTTT.

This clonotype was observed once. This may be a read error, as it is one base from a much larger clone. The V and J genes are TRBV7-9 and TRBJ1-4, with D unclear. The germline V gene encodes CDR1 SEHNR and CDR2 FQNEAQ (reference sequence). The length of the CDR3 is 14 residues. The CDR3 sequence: CASSLGVGNEKLLF. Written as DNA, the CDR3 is TGTGCCAGCAGCTTAGGAGTCGGAAATGAAAAACTGTTGTTT. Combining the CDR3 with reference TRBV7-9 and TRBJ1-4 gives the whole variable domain DTGVSQNPRHKITKRGQNVTFRCDPISEHNRLYWYRQTLGQGPEFLTYFQNEAQLEKSRLLSDRFSAERPKGSFSTLEIQRTEQGDSAMYLCASSLGVGNEKLLFGSGTQLSVL.

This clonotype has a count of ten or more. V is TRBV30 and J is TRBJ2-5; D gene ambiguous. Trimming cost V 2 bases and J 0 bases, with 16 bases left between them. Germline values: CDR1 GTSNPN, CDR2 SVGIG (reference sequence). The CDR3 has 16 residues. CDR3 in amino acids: CAWSKSVGSYQETQYF. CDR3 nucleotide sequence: TGTGCCTGGAGTAAATCGGTTGGGTCGTACCAAGAGACCCAGTACTTC.

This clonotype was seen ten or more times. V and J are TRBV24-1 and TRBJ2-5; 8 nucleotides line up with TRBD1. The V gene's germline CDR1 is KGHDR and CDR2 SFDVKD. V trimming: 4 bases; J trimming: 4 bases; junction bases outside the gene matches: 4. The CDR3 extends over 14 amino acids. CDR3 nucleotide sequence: TGTGCCACCAGTGAGGGGACAGGAGGAGAGACCCAGTACTTC. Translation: CATSEGTGGETQYF.

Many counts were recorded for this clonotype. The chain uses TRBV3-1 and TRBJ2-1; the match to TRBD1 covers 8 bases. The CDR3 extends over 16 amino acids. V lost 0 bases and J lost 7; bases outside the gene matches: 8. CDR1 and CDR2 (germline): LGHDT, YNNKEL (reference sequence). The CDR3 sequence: CASSQDGGRGQNEQFF. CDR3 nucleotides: TGTGCCAGCAGCCAAGATGGGGGCAGGGGGCAAAATGAGCAGTTCTTC.